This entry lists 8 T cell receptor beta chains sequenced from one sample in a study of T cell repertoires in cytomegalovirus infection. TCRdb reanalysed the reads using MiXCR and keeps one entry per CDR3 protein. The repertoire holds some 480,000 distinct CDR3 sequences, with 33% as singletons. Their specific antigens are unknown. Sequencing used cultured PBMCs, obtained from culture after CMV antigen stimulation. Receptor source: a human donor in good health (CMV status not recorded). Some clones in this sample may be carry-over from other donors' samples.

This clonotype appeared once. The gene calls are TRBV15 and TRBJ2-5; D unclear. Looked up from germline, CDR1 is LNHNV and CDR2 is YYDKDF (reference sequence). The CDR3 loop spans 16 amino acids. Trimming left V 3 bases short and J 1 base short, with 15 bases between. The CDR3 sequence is CATSSTNPRSQETQYF. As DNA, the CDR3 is TGTGCCACCAGCAGCACTAACCCGCGGTCCCAAGAGACCCAGTACTTC.

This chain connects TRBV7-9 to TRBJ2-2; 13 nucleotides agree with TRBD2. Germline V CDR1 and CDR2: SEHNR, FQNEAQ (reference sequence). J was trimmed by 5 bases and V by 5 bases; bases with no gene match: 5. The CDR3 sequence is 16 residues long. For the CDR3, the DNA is TGTGCCAGCAGCCAACTAGCGGGAGGGCCAACCGGGGAGCTGTTTTTT. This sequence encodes CASSQLAGGPTGELFF.

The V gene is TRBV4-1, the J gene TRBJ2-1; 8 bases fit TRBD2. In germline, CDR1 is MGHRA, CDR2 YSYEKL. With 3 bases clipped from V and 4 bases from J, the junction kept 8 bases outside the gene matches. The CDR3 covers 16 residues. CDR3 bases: TGCGCCAGCAGCCACCTCGGGAAGCGGGAGTACAATGAGCAGTTCTTC. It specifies CASSHLGKREYNEQFF.

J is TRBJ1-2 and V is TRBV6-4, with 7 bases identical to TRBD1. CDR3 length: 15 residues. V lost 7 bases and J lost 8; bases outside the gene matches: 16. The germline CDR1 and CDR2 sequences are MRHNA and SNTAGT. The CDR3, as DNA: TGTGCCAGCAAGTCGACAGGGTCCCGCCCCGGCGGCTACACCTTC. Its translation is CASKSTGSRPGGYTF.

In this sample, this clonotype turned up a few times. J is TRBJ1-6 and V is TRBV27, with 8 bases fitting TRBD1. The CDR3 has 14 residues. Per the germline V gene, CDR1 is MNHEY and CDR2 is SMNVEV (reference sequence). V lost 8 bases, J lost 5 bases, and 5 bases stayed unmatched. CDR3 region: CASSHRGDNSPLHF. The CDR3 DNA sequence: TGTGCCAGCTCCCACAGGGGGGATAATTCACCCCTCCACTTT.

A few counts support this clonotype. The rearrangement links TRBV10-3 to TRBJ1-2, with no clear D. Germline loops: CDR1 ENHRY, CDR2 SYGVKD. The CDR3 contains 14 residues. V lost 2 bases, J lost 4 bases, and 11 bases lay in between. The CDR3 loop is CAISETVSRYGYTF. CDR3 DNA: TGTGCCATCAGTGAGACAGTTTCCCGCTATGGCTACACCTTC.

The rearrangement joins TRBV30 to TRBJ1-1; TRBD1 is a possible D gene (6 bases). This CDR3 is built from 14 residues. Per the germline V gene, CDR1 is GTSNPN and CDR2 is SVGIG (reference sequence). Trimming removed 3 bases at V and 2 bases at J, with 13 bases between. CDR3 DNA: TGTGCCTGGAGCGCCTGGGGGGCAAACACTGAAGCTTTCTTT. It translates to CAWSAWGANTEAFF.

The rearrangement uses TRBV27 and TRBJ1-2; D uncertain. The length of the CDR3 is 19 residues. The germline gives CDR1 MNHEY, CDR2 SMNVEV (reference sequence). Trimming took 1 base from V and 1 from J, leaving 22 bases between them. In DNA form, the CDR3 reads TGTGCCAGCAGTTTATTTAACCCATCGGGTCACATGCTTAACTATGGCTACACCTTC. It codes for CASSLFNPSGHMLNYGYTF.